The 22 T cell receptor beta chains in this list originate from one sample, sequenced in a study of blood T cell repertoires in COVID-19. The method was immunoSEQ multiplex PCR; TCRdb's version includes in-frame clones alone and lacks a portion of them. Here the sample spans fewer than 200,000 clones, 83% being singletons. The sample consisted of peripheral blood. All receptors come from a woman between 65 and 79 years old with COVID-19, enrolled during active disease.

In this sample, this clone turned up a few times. The CDR3: CASSFGTGEHEQYF. The CDR3 DNA is TGTGCCAGCAGCTTCGGGACAGGGGAGCACGAGCAGTACTTC. J is TRBJ2-7 and V is TRBV7-6; 10 nucleotides align to TRBD1. J lost 5 bases, V lost 3 bases, and 4 bases had no gene match. Germline-derived CDR1 and CDR2 are SGHVS and FNYEAQ. This CDR3 has 14 amino acids.

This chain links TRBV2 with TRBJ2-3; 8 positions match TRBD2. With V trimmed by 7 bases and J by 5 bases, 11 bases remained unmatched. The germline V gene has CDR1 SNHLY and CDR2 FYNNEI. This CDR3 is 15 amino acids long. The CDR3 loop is CASKTLAGGLDTQYF. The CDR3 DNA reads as TGTGCCAGCAAGACCCTTGCGGGAGGATTAGATACGCAGTATTTT.

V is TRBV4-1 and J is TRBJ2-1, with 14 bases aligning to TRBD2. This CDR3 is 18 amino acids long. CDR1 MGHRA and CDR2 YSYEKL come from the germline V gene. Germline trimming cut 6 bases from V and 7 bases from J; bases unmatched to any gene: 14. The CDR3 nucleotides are TGCGCCAGCAGGGGGACTAGCGGGAGTGCGTTTTGGCAGAATGAGCAGTTCTTC. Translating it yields CASRGTSGSAFWQNEQFF.

CDR3: CASSPKGTDTQYF. As DNA, the CDR3 is TGTGCCAGCTCACCCAAGGGGACAGATACGCAGTATTTT. The rearrangement joins TRBV18 to TRBJ2-3; perhaps TRBD1 as D (5 bases). The germline V gene has CDR1 KGHSH and CDR2 LQKENI. CDR3 length: 13 residues. V was pared by 3 bases and J by 3 bases, with 7 bases between.

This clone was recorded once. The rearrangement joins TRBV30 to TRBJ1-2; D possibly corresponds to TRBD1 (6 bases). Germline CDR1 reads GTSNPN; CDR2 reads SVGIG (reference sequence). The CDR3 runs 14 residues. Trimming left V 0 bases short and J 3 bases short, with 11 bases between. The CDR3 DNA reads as TGTGCCTGGAGTGTAACAGGGCTAGACTATGGCTACACCTTC. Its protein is CAWSVTGLDYGYTF.

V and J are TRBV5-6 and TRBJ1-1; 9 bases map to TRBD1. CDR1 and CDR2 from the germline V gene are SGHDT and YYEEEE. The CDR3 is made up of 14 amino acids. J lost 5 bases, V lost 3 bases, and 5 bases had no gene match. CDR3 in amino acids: CASSSDRGLTEAFF. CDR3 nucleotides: TGTGCCAGCAGCTCTGACAGGGGGTTGACTGAAGCTTTCTTT.

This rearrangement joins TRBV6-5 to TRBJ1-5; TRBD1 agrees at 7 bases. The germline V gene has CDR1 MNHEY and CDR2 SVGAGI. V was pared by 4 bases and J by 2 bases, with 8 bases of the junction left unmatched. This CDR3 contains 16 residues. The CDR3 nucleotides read TGTGCCAGCAGTTCCGCGACAGGGATAGGCAATCAGCCCCAGCATTTT. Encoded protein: CASSSATGIGNQPQHF.

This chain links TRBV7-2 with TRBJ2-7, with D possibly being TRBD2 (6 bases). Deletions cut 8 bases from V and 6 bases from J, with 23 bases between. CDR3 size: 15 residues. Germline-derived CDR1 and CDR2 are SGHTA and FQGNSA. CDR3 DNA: TGTGCCAGCGGCACTACTAGGGCGGGGCGAAGCGAGCAGTACTTC. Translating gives CASGTTRAGRSEQYF.

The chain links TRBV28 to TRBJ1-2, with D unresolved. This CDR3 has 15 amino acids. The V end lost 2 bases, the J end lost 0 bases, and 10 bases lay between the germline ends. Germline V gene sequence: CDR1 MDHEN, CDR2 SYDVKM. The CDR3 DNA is TGTGCCAGCAGTTTACTCGCAGGCTCTAACTATGGCTACACCTTC. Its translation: CASSLLAGSNYGYTF.

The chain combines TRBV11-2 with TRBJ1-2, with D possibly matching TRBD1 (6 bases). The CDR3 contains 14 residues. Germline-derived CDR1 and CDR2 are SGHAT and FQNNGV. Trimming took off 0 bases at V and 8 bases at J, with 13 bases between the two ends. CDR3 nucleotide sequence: TGTGCCAGCAGCTTAGATGGACAGTTCGGAGGCTACACCTTC. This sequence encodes CASSLDGQFGGYTF. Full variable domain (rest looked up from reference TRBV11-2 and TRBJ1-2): EAGVAQSPRYKIIEKRQSVAFWCNPISGHATLYWYQQILGQGPKLLIQFQNNGVVDDSQLPKDRFSAERLKGVDSTLKIQPAKLEDSAVYLCASSLDGQFGGYTFGSGTRLTVV.

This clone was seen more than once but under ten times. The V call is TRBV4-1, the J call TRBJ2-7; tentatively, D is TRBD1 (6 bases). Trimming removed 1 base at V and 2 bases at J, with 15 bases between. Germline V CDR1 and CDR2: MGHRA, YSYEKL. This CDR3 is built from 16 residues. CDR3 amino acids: CASSQGLGRGAYEQYF. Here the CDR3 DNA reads TGCGCCAGCAGCCAAGGACTGGGCAGGGGTGCCTACGAGCAGTACTTC.

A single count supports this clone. The CDR3 nucleotides read TGTGCCAGCAGTTTCAGGGGGACTAGCGGGAGGCAAGATACGCAGTATTTT. It is translated as CASSFRGTSGRQDTQYF. The chain links TRBV27 to TRBJ2-3, with 15 bases identical to TRBD2. Per the germline V gene, CDR1 is MNHEY and CDR2 is SMNVEV (reference sequence). This CDR3 spans 17 amino acids. V trimming: 3 bases; J trimming: 5 bases; junction bases outside the gene matches: 6.

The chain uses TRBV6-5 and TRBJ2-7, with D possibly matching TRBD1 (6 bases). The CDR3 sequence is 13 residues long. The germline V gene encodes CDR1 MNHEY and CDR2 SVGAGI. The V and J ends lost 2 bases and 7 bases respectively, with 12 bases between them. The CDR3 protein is CASSYGGLGEQYF. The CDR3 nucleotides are TGTGCCAGCAGTTACGGGGGCTTGGGGGAGCAGTACTTC.

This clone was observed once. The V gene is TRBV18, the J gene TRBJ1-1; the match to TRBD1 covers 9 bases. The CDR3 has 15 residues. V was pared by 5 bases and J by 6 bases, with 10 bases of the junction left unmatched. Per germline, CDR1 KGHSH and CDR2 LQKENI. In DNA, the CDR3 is TGTGCCAGCTCAGGTCGGACAGGGGTCGCGGCTGAAGCTTTCTTT. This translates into CASSGRTGVAAEAFF.

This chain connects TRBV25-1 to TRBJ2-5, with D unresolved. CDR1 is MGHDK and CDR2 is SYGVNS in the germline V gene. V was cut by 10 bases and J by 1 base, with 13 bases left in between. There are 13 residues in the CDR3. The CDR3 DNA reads TGTGCCACCACTAATCTGGGCCAAGAGACCCAGTACTTC. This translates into CATTNLGQETQYF. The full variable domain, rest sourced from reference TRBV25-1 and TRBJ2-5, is EADIYQTPRYLVIGTGKKITLECSQTMGHDKMYWYQQDPGMELHLIHYSYGVNSTEKGDLSSESTVSRIRTEHFPLTLESARPSHTSQYLCATTNLGQETQYFGPGTRLLVL.

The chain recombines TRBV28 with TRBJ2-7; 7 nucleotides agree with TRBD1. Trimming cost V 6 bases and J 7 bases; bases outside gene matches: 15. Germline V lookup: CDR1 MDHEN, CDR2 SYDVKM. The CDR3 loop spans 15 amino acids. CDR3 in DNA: TGTGCCAGCAGCCTGTACAGGGGATCTCTAGGAGAGCAGTACTTC. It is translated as CASSLYRGSLGEQYF. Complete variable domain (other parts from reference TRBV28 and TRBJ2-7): DVKVTQSSRYLVKRTGEKVFLECVQDMDHENMFWYRQDPGLGLRLIYFSYDVKMKEKGDIPEGYSVSREKKERFSLILESASTNQTSMYLCASSLYRGSLGEQYFGPGTRLTVT.

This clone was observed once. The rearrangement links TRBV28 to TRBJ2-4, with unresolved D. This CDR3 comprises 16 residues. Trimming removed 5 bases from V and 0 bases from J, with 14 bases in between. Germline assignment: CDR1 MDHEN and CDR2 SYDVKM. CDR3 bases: TGTGCCAGCAGTCAAGCAGGTAGTACAGCCAAAAACATTCAGTACTTC. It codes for CASSQAGSTAKNIQYF.

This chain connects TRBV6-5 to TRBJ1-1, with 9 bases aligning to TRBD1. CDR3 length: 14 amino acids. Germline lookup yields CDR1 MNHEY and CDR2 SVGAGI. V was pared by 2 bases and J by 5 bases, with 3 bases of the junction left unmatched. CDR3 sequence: CASSYGTGRTEAFF. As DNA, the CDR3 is TGTGCCAGCAGTTACGGGACAGGGCGGACTGAAGCTTTCTTT.

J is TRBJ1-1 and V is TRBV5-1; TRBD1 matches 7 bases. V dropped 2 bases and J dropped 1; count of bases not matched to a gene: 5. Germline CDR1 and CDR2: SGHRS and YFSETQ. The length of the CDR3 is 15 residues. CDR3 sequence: CASSFLGTANTEAFF. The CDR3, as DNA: TGCGCCAGCAGCTTCTTAGGGACAGCGAACACTGAAGCTTTCTTT.

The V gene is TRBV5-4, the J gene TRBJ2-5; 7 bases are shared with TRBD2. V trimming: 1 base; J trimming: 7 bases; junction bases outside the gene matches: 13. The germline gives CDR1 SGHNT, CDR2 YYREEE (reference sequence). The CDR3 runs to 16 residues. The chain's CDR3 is CASSLSTGGRWGTQYF. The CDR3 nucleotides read TGTGCCAGCAGCTTGTCGACGGGAGGCAGGTGGGGGACCCAGTACTTC. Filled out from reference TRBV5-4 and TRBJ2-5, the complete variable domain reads ETGVTQSPTHLIKTRGQQVTLRCSSQSGHNTVSWYQQALGQGPQFIFQYYREEENGRGNFPPRFSGLQFPNYSSELNVNALELDDSALYLCASSLSTGGRWGTQYFGPGTRLLVL.

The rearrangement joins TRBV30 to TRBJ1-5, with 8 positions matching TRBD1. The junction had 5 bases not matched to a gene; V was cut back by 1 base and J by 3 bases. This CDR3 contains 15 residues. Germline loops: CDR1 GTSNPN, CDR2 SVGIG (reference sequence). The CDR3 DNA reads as TGTGCCTGGAGTGACTGGACAGGGAACAATCAGCCCCAGCATTTT. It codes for CAWSDWTGNNQPQHF.

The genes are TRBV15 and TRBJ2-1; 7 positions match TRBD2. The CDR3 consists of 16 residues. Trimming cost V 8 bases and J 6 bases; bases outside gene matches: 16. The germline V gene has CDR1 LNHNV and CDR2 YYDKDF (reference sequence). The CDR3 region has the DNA TGTGCCACCTTTCCCGGCGGGAGAGGGGAGGGCAATGAGCAGTTCTTC. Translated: CATFPGGRGEGNEQFF.